The 11 T cell receptor beta chains below come from one sample, sequenced in a study of T cells after yellow fever vaccination. TCRdb processed the 5' RACE reads anew with MiXCR; each CDR3 protein has one entry. Found here are more than 350,000 distinct CDR3 sequences, around a tenth of them singletons; the top ten hold around 18%. The starting material was PBMCs, obtained on the day of the first yellow fever vaccination. These receptors all stem from a man younger than 35 who received the YFV17D yellow fever vaccine.

The CDR3 DNA sequence: TGTGCCAGCAGTTCCGGACAGACAGGCACAGATACGCAGTATTTT. This codes for CASSSGQTGTDTQYF. The V and J genes are TRBV27 and TRBJ2-3; D is possibly TRBD1 (6 bases). The germline V and J ends were trimmed by 4 bases and 1 base, with 12 bases remaining between them. The CDR3 length is 15 residues. Per germline, CDR1 MNHEY and CDR2 SMNVEV (reference sequence).

In nucleotides, the CDR3 is TGTGCCAGCAGCTTATGGGGCGGGGGGGAAGGGACCCAGTACTTC. Translated: CASSLWGGGEGTQYF. V gene TRBV7-3 combines with J gene TRBJ2-5; 9 positions match TRBD2. This CDR3 region has 15 residues. The germline V gene encodes CDR1 SGHTA and CDR2 FQGTGA. J lost 7 bases, V lost 2 bases, and 8 bases had no gene match.

This chain connects TRBV28 to TRBJ2-7; the D gene is possibly TRBD1 (7 bases). Trimming cost V 5 bases and J 0 bases, with 11 bases left between them. The germline V gene encodes CDR1 MDHEN and CDR2 SYDVKM. This CDR3 contains 14 residues. CDR3 protein: CASSNRGGSYEQYV. The CDR3 bases are TGTGCCAGCAGTAACAGGGGAGGCTCCTACGAGCAGTACGTC.

The V and J genes are TRBV7-2 and TRBJ2-7; D remains ambiguous. This CDR3 is 15 amino acids long. The V gene's germline CDR1 is SGHTA and CDR2 FQGNSA. The ends were cut back, 7 bases at V and 3 bases at J, with 19 bases in the middle. The CDR3 nucleotides read TGTGCCAGCACCGTCCGAGAAGGCGCGTTCTACGAGCAGTACTTC. Encoded protein: CASTVREGAFYEQYF.

The rearrangement uses TRBV20-1 and TRBJ2-2, with D possibly being TRBD2 (5 bases). V was cut by 3 bases and J by 1 base, with 9 bases left in between. Germline V gene data show CDR1 as DFQATT and CDR2 as SNEGSKA (reference sequence). The CDR3 contains 14 residues. This chain's CDR3 is CSASRAGNTGELFF. Here the CDR3 DNA reads TGCAGTGCTAGTCGGGCGGGGAACACCGGGGAGCTGTTTTTT.

This clonotype was observed a handful of times. V usage is TRBV5-6 and J usage is TRBJ2-3; 7 bases agree with TRBD2. This CDR3 comprises 15 residues. The junction had 8 bases not matched to a gene; V was cut back by 3 bases and J by 4 bases. Germline CDR1 SGHDT, CDR2 YYEEEE. CDR3 sequence (DNA): TGTGCCAGCAGCTCGACGCGGGGGTCCCCAGATACGCAGTATTTT. Translating gives CASSSTRGSPDTQYF. Using reference TRBV5-6 and TRBJ2-3 for the parts outside the CDR3, the full variable domain is DAGVTQSPTHLIKTRGQQVTLRCSPKSGHDTVSWYQQALGQGPQFIFQYYEEEERQRGNFPDRFSGHQFPNYSSELNVNALLLGDSALYLCASSSTRGSPDTQYFGPGTRLTVL.

The sample holds a few counts of this clonotype. The genes are TRBV6-5 and TRBJ2-2, with a weak D call TRBD1 (6 bases). Germline V gives CDR1 MNHEY, CDR2 SVGAGI. The CDR3 contains 16 residues. Trimming left V 3 bases short and J 7 bases short, with 18 bases between. The CDR3 region is CASSYMGRQEVGELFF. In DNA form, the CDR3 reads TGTGCCAGCAGTTATATGGGGAGACAGGAGGTCGGGGAGCTGTTTTTT.

A few counts support this clonotype. The gene calls are TRBV7-3 and TRBJ1-3; D gene uncertain. Germline V gene data show CDR1 as SGHTA and CDR2 as FQGTGA. Trimming took off 5 bases at V and 2 bases at J, with 13 bases between the two ends. CDR3 length: 15 residues. CDR3 in amino acids: CASSPNPGTGNTIYF. In DNA, the CDR3 is TGTGCCAGCAGCCCTAATCCCGGCACTGGAAACACCATATATTTT.

The rearrangement links TRBV7-9 to TRBJ2-5; D is unclear. Per the germline V gene, CDR1 is SEHNR and CDR2 is FQNEAQ (reference sequence). The CDR3 consists of 13 residues. V was trimmed by 2 bases and J by 5 bases, leaving 9 bases between them. The CDR3 nucleotides are TGTGCCAGCAGCTTAACGTCCATGGAGACCCAGTACTTC. As protein: CASSLTSMETQYF.

The gene calls are TRBV30 and TRBJ1-2; unclear D gene. Germline values: CDR1 GTSNPN, CDR2 SVGIG (reference sequence). This CDR3 contains 11 residues. V dropped 5 bases and J dropped 3 bases, with 7 bases sitting between them. CDR3 protein: CAWSDYYGYTF. CDR3 DNA sequence: TGTGCCTGGTCGGATTACTATGGCTACACCTTC.

This clonotype was counted only a few times. CDR3 bases: TGTGCCAGCAGCGCCCGTCCGGACAGGGGTAACCACGAGCAGTACTTC. As protein: CASSARPDRGNHEQYF. The chain employs TRBV9 and TRBJ2-7; 9 bases align to TRBD1. V was clipped by 3 bases and J by 5 bases; unmatched bases: 12. CDR1 and CDR2 (germline): SGDLS, YYNGEE. CDR3 length equals 16 residues.